This TCR beta chain was recovered during a study of cytomegalovirus exposure and HLA in healthy donors. Study-level information: Out of 398 genotyped donors, about 81% belonged to the Caucasian-associated ancestry cluster. Study results and caveats: Rarity held for most TCR sequences, but there were some public TCRs that occurred in many donors. The authors listed roughly 150 TCR beta chains as cytomegalovirus-associated. What a later analysis reportedly showed was that an Asian-associated ancestry cluster had fewer N-insertions than the 666-donor mean.

Germline V CDR1 and CDR2: SGHNT, YYREEE (reference sequence). This CDR3 is 15 amino acids long. V gave up 3 bases and J gave up 0 bases; unmatched junction bases: 5. 13 Jbeta primers and 60 Vbeta primers were used for the PCR. Data came from immunoSEQ multiplex PCR; TCRdb stores just in-frame clones and leaves some out. The sample records under 130,000 clones, around 79% being singletons. Points on this clone: The antigen remains unidentified.

This clonotype originated in a man aged 50-59 years in good health and CMV-seropositive. The rearrangement uses TRBV5-4 and TRBJ1-2; 7 bases match TRBD1. What was sequenced was PBMCs. The CDR3 DNA is TGTGCCAGCAGCTCGGGGACAGCTACTAACTATGGCTACACCTTC. This sequence encodes CASSSGTATNYGYTF. The variable domain in full, completed from reference TRBV5-4 and TRBJ1-2, reads ETGVTQSPTHLIKTRGQQVTLRCSSQSGHNTVSWYQQALGQGPQFIFQYYREEENGRGNFPPRFSGLQFPNYSSELNVNALELDDSALYLCASSSGTATNYGYTFGSGTRLTVV.